This T cell receptor beta chain was found in a study of cytomegalovirus exposure and HLA in healthy donors. The V end was cut by 5 bases, the J end by 2 bases, with 15 bases between. The CDR3 consists of 15 residues. The germline V gene has CDR1 SGHNT and CDR2 YENEEA. Notes on the study in general: The study dropped some indistinguishable V segments, TRBV6-2 and TRBV6-3 among them. The study designated about 180 TCR beta chains cytomegalovirus-associated. According to reports, the classifier identified cytomegalovirus status with high specificity and sensitivity. Certain sequence variants were highly shared and formed a cluster, and this cluster was likely a sequencing artifact.

The PCR made use of 60 Vbeta and 13 Jbeta primers. The table came from immunoSEQ multiplex PCR; TCRdb's copy has only in-frame clones and leaves some out. The data show about 150,000 clones, less than 80% seen once. With regard to this clone: Its antigen is not known.

The J gene is TRBJ1-2, the V gene TRBV11-3; tentative D call: TRBD1 (5 bases). This clonotype originated in a man aged 25 to 40 in good health and CMV-seronegative. The sequenced material came from PBMCs. CDR3: CASSKRTGENYGYTF. The CDR3 DNA follows: TGTGCCAGCAGCAAACGGACGGGGGAAAACTATGGCTACACCTTC.